A single sample is the source of the 8 T cell receptor beta chains below, sequenced in a study of T cells in Graves' hyperthyroidism and ophthalmopathy. It was RNA transcripts that yielded the amplified TCR beta CDR3 regions. The primer set for the first-round RT-PCR of the TCR CDR3 was HTBI. One entry per CDR3 protein results from TCRdb running MiXCR on the multiplex PCR reads. This sample has around 380,000 distinct CDR3 sequences, with roughly 12% found just once. Input material: blood. These receptors originate from a man aged 30 to 45 with Graves' hyperthyroidism that later progressed to Graves' ophthalmopathy.

CDR3 residues: CASSLLTSGSIIDTQYF. In nucleotides, the CDR3 is TGTGCCAGCAGTTTATTGACTAGCGGGAGCATTATAGATACGCAGTATTTT. The genes are TRBV27 and TRBJ2-3; 12 bases are a match to TRBD2. The junction had 7 bases not matched to a gene; V was cut back by 1 base and J by 5 bases. There are 17 residues in the CDR3. Germline CDR1 reads MNHEY; CDR2 reads SMNVEV (reference sequence).

This clonotype showed up many times. This rearrangement joins TRBV7-9 to TRBJ2-1, with 9 bases that match TRBD2. CDR3 length: 15 amino acids. Germline-derived CDR1 and CDR2 are SEHNR and FQNEAQ (reference sequence). With 3 bases clipped from V and 3 bases from J, the junction kept 3 bases outside the gene matches. CDR3 protein: CASSFIAGDYNEQFF. CDR3 bases: TGTGCCAGCAGCTTTATAGCGGGGGACTACAATGAGCAGTTCTTC. Supplemented by reference TRBV7-9 and TRBJ2-1, the full variable domain reads DTGVSQNPRHKITKRGQNVTFRCDPISEHNRLYWYRQTLGQGPEFLTYFQNEAQLEKSRLLSDRFSAERPKGSFSTLEIQRTEQGDSAMYLCASSFIAGDYNEQFFGPGTRLTVL.

This clonotype has at least ten counts. This chain connects TRBV15 to TRBJ2-5, with a weak D call TRBD1 (6 bases). The CDR3 is 15 amino acids. Germline CDR1 is LNHNV and CDR2 is YYDKDF (reference sequence). V lost 0 bases to trimming and J lost 5 bases, with 13 bases between them. The CDR3 sequence is CATSREGQSYETQYF. CDR3 DNA: TGTGCCACCAGCAGAGAAGGACAGTCCTACGAGACCCAGTACTTC.

This clonotype was seen ten or more times. The chain links TRBV28 to TRBJ1-1; D possibly corresponds to TRBD1 (5 bases). Germline V gene lookup returns CDR1 MDHEN and CDR2 SYDVKM. Deletions cut 4 bases from V and 5 bases from J, with 17 bases between. This CDR3 has 15 amino acids. CDR3 protein: CASSSLGRGETEAFF. The CDR3 bases are TGTGCCAGCAGTTCCCTAGGTAGGGGAGAAACTGAAGCTTTCTTT.

This clonotype came up many times. The chain carries TRBV28 and TRBJ2-7; weak D call: TRBD1 (7 bases). Trimming removed 6 bases from V and 4 bases from J, with 25 bases in between. CDR3 size: 17 residues. Per germline, CDR1 MDHEN and CDR2 SYDVKM. The CDR3 protein is CASRPVGGTAKAYEQYF. In DNA, the CDR3 is TGTGCCAGCAGACCCGTCGGAGGGACAGCGAAGGCGTACGAGCAGTACTTC.

This clonotype was detected many times. The chain employs TRBV20-1 and TRBJ2-7; D gene uncertain. CDR1 is DFQATT, CDR2 SNEGSKA, per germline (reference sequence). The CDR3 contains 15 residues. V was pared by 6 bases and J by 0 bases, with 18 bases between. In DNA form, the CDR3 reads TGCAGTGCACAAAGGGCCGACGAGGACTCCTACGAGCAGTACTTC. Its protein product is CSAQRADEDSYEQYF.

This clonotype was found many times. The chain has TRBV7-2 and TRBJ2-7; 10 positions agree with TRBD2. This CDR3 has 14 residues. Germline V gene sequence: CDR1 SGHTA, CDR2 FQGNSA. The junction had 2 bases not matched to a gene; V was cut back by 4 bases and J by 2 bases. The DNA of the CDR3 is TGTGCCAGCAGCTCCCTAGCGGGGGCCTACGAGCAGTACTTC. Encoded protein: CASSSLAGAYEQYF.

Ten or more counts support this clonotype. The rearrangement links TRBV28 to TRBJ2-1; D possibly corresponds to TRBD2 (5 bases). Germline V lookup: CDR1 MDHEN, CDR2 SYDVKM. With 5 bases removed from V and 8 bases from J, the gap between germline ends came to 16 bases. This CDR3 has 14 amino acids. The CDR3 spells CASSPPGLWDEQFF. CDR3 DNA sequence: TGTGCCAGCAGTCCACCCGGACTCTGGGATGAGCAGTTCTTC. Together with reference TRBV28 and TRBJ2-1, the CDR3 gives the full variable domain: DVKVTQSSRYLVKRTGEKVFLECVQDMDHENMFWYRQDPGLGLRLIYFSYDVKMKEKGDIPEGYSVSREKKERFSLILESASTNQTSMYLCASSPPGLWDEQFFGPGTRLTVL.